The source of this T cell receptor (beta chain) is a study of cytomegalovirus exposure and HLA in healthy donors. The length of the CDR3 is 16 residues. V was shortened by 5 bases and J by 3 bases, with 19 bases between the two germline ends. Germline CDR1 reads SEHNR; CDR2 reads FQNEAQ (reference sequence). PCR employed 60 Vbeta and 13 Jbeta primers. Profiled with immunoSEQ multiplex PCR; TCRdb holds only in-frame clones, not every one. This table holds approximately 75,000 clones, 60% to 75% found once. General study findings and limits: A likely sequencing artifact accounted for one observed cluster of highly shared sequence variants.

On this clone: The target antigen is unknown.

The material sequenced was PBMCs. The receptor's source is a man aged 40-50 years in good health and CMV-seropositive. The chain employs TRBV7-9 and TRBJ1-2, with a possible D match to TRBD1 (6 bases). CDR3 region: CASSPGGRPGDYGYTF. Written as DNA, the CDR3 is TGTGCCAGCAGCCCGGGGGGTCGCCCAGGGGACTATGGCTACACCTTC.